This T cell receptor (beta chain) was obtained from a study of blood T cell repertoires in COVID-19. Study overall: The analysed material was cDNA or gDNA that came from T cells, B-cell-depleted T cells, or PBMCs.

Authors' data handling: Quantification of nucleated cells was approximated via reference gene primer amplification. Generated by immunoSEQ multiplex PCR, the TCRdb table keeps only in-frame clones and is missing some. V and J calls and clone size are as listed in that table; D and trimming were resolved from the DNA. The profile shows 170,000 or so clones, around 87% of them singletons. Trimming shortened V by 2 bases and J by 8 bases, and 16 bases separated the two germline ends. Germline CDR1 SGHTA, CDR2 FQGTGA. The CDR3 runs 15 residues. Sequencing used peripheral blood. The V call is TRBV7-3, the J call TRBJ2-1, with D maybe TRBD2 (6 bases). The origin of this receptor is a man in his forties or fifties with active or convalescent COVID-19. The CDR3 DNA reads TGTGCCAGCAGCTTAGACTCAACGCGGGGCTATGAGCAGTTCTTC. Translation gives CASSLDSTRGYEQFF.